The 29 T cell receptor beta chains in this list originate from one sample, sequenced in a study of T-cell reconstitution after alpha-beta-depleted transplantation in children. Unique molecular identifiers were built into the TCRbeta library. TCRdb analysed the PCR reads with MiXCR anew, one entry per CDR3 protein. The sample lists some 350,000 distinct CDR3 sequences, around 10% occurring once. Sample: PBMCs from the stem cell graft donor, taken from the stem cell graft. The source is a human donor who donated a stem cell graft to a child with acute lymphoblastic leukemia.

CDR3 protein: CAWQAGGRSIQYF. The CDR3, as DNA: TGTGCCTGGCAAGCGGGAGGGCGGAGCATTCAGTACTTC. The chain has TRBV30 and TRBJ2-4; 10 bases agree with TRBD2. V lost 5 bases and J lost 9; bases outside the gene matches: 7. The CDR3 covers 13 residues. Per the germline V gene, CDR1 is GTSNPN and CDR2 is SVGIG (reference sequence).

The chain is built from TRBV9 and TRBJ2-2; possibly TRBD2 for D (6 bases). The CDR3 runs to 16 residues. Between the trimmed V and J ends, which lost 2 bases and 7 bases, there was a span of 18 bases. CDR1 is SGDLS and CDR2 is YYNGEE in the germline V gene. CDR3 protein: CASSVATGTSFGELFF. The CDR3 nucleotides are TGTGCCAGCAGCGTCGCGACCGGGACTTCGTTCGGGGAGCTGTTTTTT.

Of note for this clonotype: This may arise from a read error, as a much more abundant clone is one base away. This sequence joins TRBV9 and TRBJ2-5; 8 nucleotides match TRBD1. The CDR3 is 15 amino acids. The germline V gene encodes CDR1 SGDLS and CDR2 YYNGEE. Losses at the gene ends were 3 bases for V and 4 bases for J; bases not matched to a gene: 8. The CDR3 DNA reads TGTGCCAGCAGCGGAGTAGTAGGACAGGGAGAGACCCAGTACTTC. Protein sequence: CASSGVVGQGETQYF.

The table lists this clonotype with many counts. The chain uses TRBV7-2 and TRBJ2-7, with unresolved D. There are 13 residues in the CDR3. Trimming stripped 4 bases from V and 7 bases from J, with 14 bases between. Germline V gene lookup returns CDR1 SGHTA and CDR2 FQGNSA. For the CDR3, the DNA is TGTGCCAGCAGCTACAGCGTAGTGGGGGAGCAGTACTTC. Translated: CASSYSVVGEQYF.

This clonotype came up a few times. The chain has TRBV6-5 and TRBJ2-2; no firm D call. Between the trimmed V and J ends, which lost 5 bases and 1 base, there was a span of 11 bases. The length of the CDR3 is 15 residues. CDR1 is MNHEY and CDR2 is SVGAGI in the germline V gene. The CDR3 sequence is CASSPRARNTGELFF. In DNA form, the CDR3 reads TGTGCCAGCAGTCCCCGAGCCCGGAACACCGGGGAGCTGTTTTTT.

The table lists this clonotype with a few counts. The chain is built from TRBV27 and TRBJ2-5; TRBD2 matches at 7 bases. CDR1 is MNHEY, CDR2 SMNVEV, per germline (reference sequence). The CDR3 sequence is 13 residues long. J gave up 5 bases and V 5 bases, and 5 bases lay outside the gene matches. This CDR3 is CASSKRELETQYF. For the CDR3, the DNA is TGTGCCAGCAGTAAGCGGGAATTGGAGACCCAGTACTTC.

This clonotype was picked up many times. V and J are TRBV20-1 and TRBJ1-1, with D perhaps matching TRBD1 (5 bases). CDR3 size: 14 residues. The germline V gene encodes CDR1 DFQATT and CDR2 SNEGSKA (reference sequence). The ends were cut back, 3 bases at V and 0 bases at J, with 11 bases in the middle. CDR3 bases: TGCAGTGCTAGGAGGGGTCCAATGAACACTGAAGCTTTCTTT. It codes for CSARRGPMNTEAFF.

This clonotype turned up a few times. This could be a read error, since a much larger clone is one nucleotide away. J is TRBJ2-6 and V is TRBV5-1, with D possibly matching TRBD1 (5 bases). Germline assignment: CDR1 SGHRS and CDR2 YFSETQ. The length of the CDR3 is 15 residues. The CDR3 spells CASSLKASGANGLTF. CDR3 bases: TGCGCCAGCAGCTTGAAGGCCTCTGGGGCCAACGGCCTGACTTTC.

In the case of this clonotype: It may be a read error: a sequence one base away is much more abundant. Since no conserved phenylalanine or tryptophan closes the CDR3, a read error is the likely cause. The J gene is TRBJ2-7, the V gene TRBV20-1; tentative D call: TRBD2 (6 bases). V dropped 5 bases and J dropped 1 base, with 15 bases sitting between them. Germline lookup yields CDR1 DFQATT and CDR2 SNEGSKA (reference sequence). The CDR3 extends over 14 amino acids. As DNA, the CDR3 is TGCAGTGCTTCCCGGGACTGGGAGTCCTACGAGCAGTACTTG. Protein sequence: CSASRDWESYEQYL.

This clonotype occurred many times. The junction departs from germline at one end; a sequencing error may be responsible. The chain carries TRBV29-1 and TRBJ2-3; TRBD2 agrees at 8 bases. The CDR3 sequence is 14 residues long. CDR1 and CDR2 from the germline V gene are SQVTM and ANQGSEA. The CDR3, as DNA: TGCAGCGTGGAAGAAGCGGGGGGCACAGATACGCAGTATTTT. It translates to CSVEEAGGTDTQYF.

In this sample, this clonotype turned up a few times. The J gene is TRBJ2-7, the V gene TRBV20-1; the match to TRBD1 covers 7 bases. V was clipped by 0 bases and J by 3 bases; unmatched bases: 11. The germline V gene has CDR1 DFQATT and CDR2 SNEGSKA (reference sequence). This CDR3 has 16 residues. The CDR3 DNA reads TGCAGTGCTAGAGATCGGCGTAGGGGGCTATTCTACGAGCAGTACTTC. As protein: CSARDRRRGLFYEQYF.

This clonotype was picked up many times. This sequence joins TRBV20-1 and TRBJ1-2; 12 nucleotides line up with TRBD1. The germline V gene encodes CDR1 DFQATT and CDR2 SNEGSKA (reference sequence). The CDR3 spans 13 residues. This CDR3 is CSARDRGRYGYTF. In nucleotides, the CDR3 is TGCAGCGCCCGGGACAGGGGGCGATATGGCTACACCTTC.

This clonotype came up many times. The chain is built from TRBV28 and TRBJ2-1; 9 nucleotides agree with TRBD2. J lost 2 bases, V lost 6 bases, and 2 bases had no gene match. The CDR3 spans 14 residues. Germline-derived CDR1 and CDR2 are MDHEN and SYDVKM. CDR3 nucleotide sequence: TGTGCCAGCAGACAGCGGGAGGCCTACAATGAGCAGTTCTTC. It translates to CASRQREAYNEQFF.

The rearrangement joins TRBV5-1 to TRBJ2-7; no reliable D call. This CDR3 is built from 13 residues. Per the germline V gene, CDR1 is SGHRS and CDR2 is YFSETQ. V gave up 3 bases and J gave up 8 bases, with 15 bases separating them. CDR3 region: CASSSNGVDQQYF. The CDR3 DNA follows: TGCGCCAGCAGCTCAAATGGGGTGGACCAGCAGTACTTC.

This clonotype was recorded many times. DNA of the CDR3: TGTGCCAGCAGCTCGGGACAGGCTTGGACCGGGGAGCTGTTTTTT. Protein sequence: CASSSGQAWTGELFF. V gene TRBV7-6 combines with J gene TRBJ2-2, with TRBD1 matching 8 bases. V trimming: 4 bases; J trimming: 5 bases; junction bases outside the gene matches: 6. The germline CDR1 and CDR2 sequences are SGHVS and FNYEAQ. The CDR3 extends over 15 amino acids.

This clonotype showed up just a few times. The rearrangement uses TRBV7-9 and TRBJ2-7, with 8 bases fitting TRBD1. CDR3 length equals 14 residues. The germline CDR1 and CDR2 sequences are SEHNR and FQNEAQ (reference sequence). J gave up 1 base and V 5 bases, and 4 bases lay outside the gene matches. The CDR3 region is CASSTDRGSYEQYF. DNA of the CDR3: TGTGCCAGCAGCACAGACAGGGGTTCCTACGAGCAGTACTTC. The variable domain in full, completed from reference TRBV7-9 and TRBJ2-7, reads DTGVSQNPRHKITKRGQNVTFRCDPISEHNRLYWYRQTLGQGPEFLTYFQNEAQLEKSRLLSDRFSAERPKGSFSTLEIQRTEQGDSAMYLCASSTDRGSYEQYFGPGTRLTVT.

The table lists this clonotype with a few counts. J is TRBJ1-2 and V is TRBV20-1, with D perhaps TRBD1 (6 bases). The germline V gene encodes CDR1 DFQATT and CDR2 SNEGSKA (reference sequence). Trimming left V 5 bases short and J 3 bases short, with 13 bases between. The CDR3 loop spans 13 amino acids. The CDR3 bases are TGCAGTGCTGTCAGGGGCGGGTACTATGGCTACACCTTC. It specifies CSAVRGGYYGYTF.

A word on this clonotype: The germline gene is not matched at one end of the junction; a read error may be the cause. The rearrangement joins TRBV7-7 to TRBJ2-1; 10 bases line up with TRBD2. Germline V lookup: CDR1 SSHAT, CDR2 FNYEAQ (reference sequence). The length of the CDR3 is 16 residues. CDR3 sequence: CASSLALAGVNNEQFF. The CDR3 DNA follows: TGTGCTAGCAGCTTAGCGCTAGCGGGAGTCAACAATGAGCAGTTCTTC. Using reference TRBV7-7 and TRBJ2-1 for the parts outside the CDR3, the full variable domain is GAGVSQSPRYKVTKRGQDVTLRCDPISSHATLYWYQQALGQGPEFLTYFNYEAQPDKSGLPSDRFSAERPEGSISTLTIQRTEQRDSAMYRCASSLALAGVNNEQFFGPGTRLTVL.

This clonotype was counted a few times. The chain carries TRBV20-1 and TRBJ2-3; either TRBD1 or TRBD2 may fit D (6 bases each). The CDR3 spans 15 residues. V was clipped by 0 bases and J by 4 bases, with 14 bases between them. CDR1 and CDR2 from the germline V gene are DFQATT and SNEGSKA (reference sequence). The DNA for the CDR3 is TGCAGTGCTAGAGATCCCGGGGGCCCCCCAGATACGCAGTATTTT. Its protein is CSARDPGGPPDTQYF.

This CDR3 is CSASGLAGGGSYNEQFF. In DNA form, the CDR3 reads TGCAGTGCTAGCGGACTAGCGGGAGGAGGAAGCTACAATGAGCAGTTCTTC. V gene TRBV20-1 combines with J gene TRBJ2-1; 14 nucleotides agree with TRBD2. CDR1 is DFQATT and CDR2 is SNEGSKA in the germline V gene (reference sequence). The CDR3 has 17 residues. V trimming: 3 bases; J trimming: 3 bases; junction bases outside the gene matches: 7.

This clonotype showed up just a few times. The chain links TRBV4-1 to TRBJ2-7; D gene uncertain. The CDR3 covers 15 residues. Germline CDR1 MGHRA, CDR2 YSYEKL. Between the trimmed V and J ends, which lost 4 bases and 5 bases, there was a span of 18 bases. The CDR3 loop is CASSRQNRHANEQYF. The CDR3 region has the DNA TGCGCCAGCAGCCGGCAAAACCGGCACGCGAACGAGCAGTACTTC.

This sequence joins TRBV27 and TRBJ1-1; D gene unclear. Germline CDR1 is MNHEY and CDR2 is SMNVEV (reference sequence). The CDR3 extends over 13 amino acids. The V and J ends lost 3 bases and 4 bases respectively, with 9 bases between them. The CDR3 coding sequence is TGTGCCAGCAGTTTGAAGGAGAGCACTGAAGCTTTCTTT. It is translated as CASSLKESTEAFF.

In its sample, this clonotype was seen many times. The chain combines TRBV7-8 with TRBJ2-7; TRBD2 matches at 9 bases. The germline CDR1 and CDR2 sequences are SGHVS and FQNEAQ. The ends lost 5 bases at V and 4 bases at J; junction bases unmatched: 6. The CDR3 runs 14 residues. CDR3 DNA sequence: TGTGCCAGCAGCATGGGACTAGCAGGATACGAGCAGTACTTC. Translated: CASSMGLAGYEQYF.

This clonotype was counted at least ten times. The chain carries TRBV9 and TRBJ2-7; D remains ambiguous. CDR1 is SGDLS, CDR2 YYNGEE, per germline. The CDR3 is 16 residues long. V was trimmed by 0 bases and J by 2 bases, leaving 15 bases between them. The CDR3 sequence is CASSVGIGVSTYEQYF. CDR3 in DNA: TGTGCCAGCAGCGTAGGTATTGGGGTCAGTACCTACGAGCAGTACTTC.

V and J are TRBV12-3 or TRBV12-4 and TRBJ2-5; TRBD1 is a possible D gene (6 bases). The V end was cut by 8 bases, the J end by 1 base, with 8 bases between. The CDR3 covers 12 residues. The CDR3 sequence: CASRDTQETQYF. The CDR3 bases are TGTGCCAGCCGGGACACCCAAGAGACCCAGTACTTC.

The table lists this clonotype with many counts. The rearrangement joins TRBV15 to TRBJ2-3; 9 bases are a match to TRBD1. V was pared by 7 bases and J by 2 bases, with 1 base of the junction left unmatched. The V gene's germline CDR1 is LNHNV and CDR2 YYDKDF (reference sequence). The CDR3 contains 13 residues. In nucleotides, the CDR3 is TGTGCCACCAAACAGGGGGCCACAGATACGCAGTATTTT. Amino acid sequence: CATKQGATDTQYF.

This clonotype was seen a few times. The CDR3 DNA is TGTGCCAGCAGCTTAACGCCTAGCGGGATGGCCGGAGGGGAGCTGTTTTTT. Residues: CASSLTPSGMAGGELFF. This chain uses TRBV7-3 with TRBJ2-2, with 9 bases that match TRBD2. The CDR3 contains 17 residues. V shed 0 bases, J shed 8 bases, and the junction held 10 bases outside the gene matches. Per the germline V gene, CDR1 is SGHTA and CDR2 is FQGTGA.

The chain carries TRBV25-1 and TRBJ2-1; TRBD1 might be the D (5 bases). The CDR3 loop spans 16 amino acids. Trimming left V 5 bases short and J 4 bases short, with 18 bases between. Germline assignment: CDR1 MGHDK and CDR2 SYGVNS. For the CDR3, the DNA is TGTGCCAGCAGTAAAAGGGGCGTCTCCTCTTACAATGAGCAGTTCTTC. Protein: CASSKRGVSSYNEQFF.

This clonotype was counted a few times. The chain couples TRBV28 to TRBJ2-3, with 7 bases fitting TRBD2. The CDR3 contains 14 residues. Germline assignment: CDR1 MDHEN and CDR2 SYDVKM. Germline trimming cut 6 bases from V and 4 bases from J; bases unmatched to any gene: 7. CDR3: CASSGRGWADTQYF. The CDR3 DNA sequence: TGTGCCAGCAGCGGGCGGGGGTGGGCAGATACGCAGTATTTT.